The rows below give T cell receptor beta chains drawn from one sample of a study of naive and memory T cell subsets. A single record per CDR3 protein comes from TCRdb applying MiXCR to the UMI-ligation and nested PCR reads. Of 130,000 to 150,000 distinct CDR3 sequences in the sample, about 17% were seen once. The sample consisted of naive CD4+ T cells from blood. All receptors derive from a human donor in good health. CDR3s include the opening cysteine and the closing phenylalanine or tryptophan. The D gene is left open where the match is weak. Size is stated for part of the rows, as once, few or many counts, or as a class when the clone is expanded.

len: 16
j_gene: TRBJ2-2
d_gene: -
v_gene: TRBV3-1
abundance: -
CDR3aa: CASSQSGRRNTGELFF
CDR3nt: TGTGCCAGCAGCCAGTCGGGACGACGGAACACCGGGGAGCTGTTTTTT

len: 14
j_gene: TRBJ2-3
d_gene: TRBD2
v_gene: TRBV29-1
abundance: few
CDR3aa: CSVERLAGGDTQYF
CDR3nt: TGCAGCGTTGAGCGCCTAGCGGGAGGAGATACGCAGTATTTT

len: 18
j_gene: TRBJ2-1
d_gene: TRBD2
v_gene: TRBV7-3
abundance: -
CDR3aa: CASSLKGRLAGGYNEQFF
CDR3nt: TGTGCCAGCAGCTTAAAAGGGCGACTAGCGGGAGGCTACAATGAGCAGTTCTTC

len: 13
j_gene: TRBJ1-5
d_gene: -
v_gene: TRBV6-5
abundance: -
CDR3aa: CASRRQEDQPQHF
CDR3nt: TGTGCCAGCAGAAGACAGGAGGATCAGCCCCAGCATTTT

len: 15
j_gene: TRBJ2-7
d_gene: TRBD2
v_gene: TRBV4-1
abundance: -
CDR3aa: CASSQNTGGLLEQYF
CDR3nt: TGCGCCAGCAGCCAAAACACGGGAGGGCTTCTCGAGCAGTACTTC

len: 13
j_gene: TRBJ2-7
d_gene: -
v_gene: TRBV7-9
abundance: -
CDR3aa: CASSLDWGYEQYF
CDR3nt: TGTGCCAGCAGCTTAGACTGGGGCTACGAGCAGTACTTC

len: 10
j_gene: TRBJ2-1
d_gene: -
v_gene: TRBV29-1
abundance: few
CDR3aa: CSVDSGVGFF
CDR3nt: TGCAGCGTTGATTCCGGGGTAGGTTTCTTC

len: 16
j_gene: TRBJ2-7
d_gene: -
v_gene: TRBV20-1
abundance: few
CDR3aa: CSARDPGRGAAYEQYF
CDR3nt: TGCAGTGCTAGAGATCCCGGGCGAGGAGCCGCCTACGAGCAGTACTTC

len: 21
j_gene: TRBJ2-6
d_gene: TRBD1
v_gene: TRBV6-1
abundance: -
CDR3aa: CASSEKGGQGVTHSGANVLTF
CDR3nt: TGTGCCAGCAGTGAAAAGGGTGGACAGGGGGTTACGCACTCTGGGGCCAACGTCCTGACTTTC

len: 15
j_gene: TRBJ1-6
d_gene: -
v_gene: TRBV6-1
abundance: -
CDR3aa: CASSASVNSDSPLHF
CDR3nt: TGTGCCAGCAGCGCTTCGGTCAACAGCGATTCACCCCTCCACTTT

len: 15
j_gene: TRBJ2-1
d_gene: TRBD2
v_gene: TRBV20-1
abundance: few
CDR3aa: CSALGLAGSRNEQFF
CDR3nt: TGCAGTGCCCTGGGCCTAGCGGGATCCCGAAATGAGCAGTTCTTC

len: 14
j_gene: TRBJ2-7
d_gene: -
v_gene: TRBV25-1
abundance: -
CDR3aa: CASSDQTQPGEQYF
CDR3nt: TGTGCCAGCAGTGACCAGACACAACCGGGGGAGCAGTACTTC

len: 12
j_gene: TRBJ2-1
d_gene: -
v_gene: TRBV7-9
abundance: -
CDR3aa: CASSPMGGEQFF
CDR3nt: TGTGCCAGCAGCCCGATGGGAGGCGAGCAGTTCTTC

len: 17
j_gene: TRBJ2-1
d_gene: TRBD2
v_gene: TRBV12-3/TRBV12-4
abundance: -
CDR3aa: CASSLSGISLAGDEQFF
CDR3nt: TGTGCCAGCAGTTTATCAGGGATCAGTCTAGCGGGAGATGAGCAGTTCTTC

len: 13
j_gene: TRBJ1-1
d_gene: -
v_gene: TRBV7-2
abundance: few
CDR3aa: CASLKVLATEAFF
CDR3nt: TGTGCCAGTCTAAAGGTCCTTGCTACTGAAGCTTTCTTT

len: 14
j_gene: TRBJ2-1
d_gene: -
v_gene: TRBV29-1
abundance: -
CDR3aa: CSVATLSRINEQFF
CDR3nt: TGCAGCGTTGCGACTTTGAGTCGGATCAATGAGCAGTTCTTC

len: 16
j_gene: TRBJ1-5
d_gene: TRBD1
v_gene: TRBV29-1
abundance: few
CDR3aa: CTITKTGLYSNQPQHF
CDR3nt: TGCACTATAACCAAGACAGGGTTATATAGCAATCAGCCCCAGCATTTT

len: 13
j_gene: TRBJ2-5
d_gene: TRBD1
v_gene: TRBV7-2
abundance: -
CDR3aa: CASGLGQKETQYF
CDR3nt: TGTGCCAGCGGCTTGGGACAGAAAGAGACCCAGTACTTC

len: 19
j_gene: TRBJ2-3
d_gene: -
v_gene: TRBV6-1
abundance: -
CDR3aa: CASSEEGLPDRRSTDTQYF
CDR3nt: TGTGCCAGCAGTGAAGAGGGACTTCCAGACAGAAGGAGCACAGATACGCAGTATTTT

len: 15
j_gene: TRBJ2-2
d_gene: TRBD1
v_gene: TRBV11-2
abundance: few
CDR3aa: CASSKGDRATGELFF
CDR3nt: TGTGCCAGCAGTAAGGGCGACAGGGCCACCGGGGAGCTGTTTTTT

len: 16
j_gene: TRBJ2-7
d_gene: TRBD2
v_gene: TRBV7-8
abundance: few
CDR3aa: CASSPIPGLAVYEQYF
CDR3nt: TGTGCCAGCAGCCCGATCCCGGGACTAGCGGTTTACGAGCAGTACTTC

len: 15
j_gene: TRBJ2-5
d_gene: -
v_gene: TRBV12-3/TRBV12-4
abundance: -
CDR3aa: CARDRPTAGQETQYF
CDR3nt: TGTGCCAGGGATAGGCCTACAGCCGGACAAGAGACCCAGTACTTC

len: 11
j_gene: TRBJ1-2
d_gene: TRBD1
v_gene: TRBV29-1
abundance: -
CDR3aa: CSVGQTYGYTF
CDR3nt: TGCAGCGTGGGACAGACCTATGGCTACACCTTC

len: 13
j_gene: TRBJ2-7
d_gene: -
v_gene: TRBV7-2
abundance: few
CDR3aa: CASSLATKYEQYF
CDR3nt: TGTGCCAGCAGCTTAGCGACTAAATACGAGCAGTACTTC

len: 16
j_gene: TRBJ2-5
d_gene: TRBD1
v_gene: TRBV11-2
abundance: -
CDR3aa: CASSQGTGRLRETQYF
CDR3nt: TGTGCCAGCAGCCAAGGGACAGGTCGTTTGAGGGAGACCCAGTACTTC

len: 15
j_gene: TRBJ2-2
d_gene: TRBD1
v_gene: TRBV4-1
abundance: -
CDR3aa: CASSPGQPNTGELFF
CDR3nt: TGCGCCAGCAGCCCGGGACAGCCGAACACCGGGGAGCTGTTTTTT

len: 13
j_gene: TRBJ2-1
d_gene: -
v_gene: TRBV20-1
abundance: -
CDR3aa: CSAPSAGESEQFF
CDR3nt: TGCAGTGCTCCTAGCGCCGGAGAATCTGAGCAGTTCTTC

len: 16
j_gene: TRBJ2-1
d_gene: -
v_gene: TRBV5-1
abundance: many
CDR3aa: CASSSSPGTFYNEQFF
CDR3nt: TGCGCCAGCAGCTCGTCGCCCGGGACTTTTTACAATGAGCAGTTCTTC

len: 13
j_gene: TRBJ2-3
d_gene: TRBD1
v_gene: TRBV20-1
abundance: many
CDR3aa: CSARDRYTDTQYF
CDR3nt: TGCAGTGCTAGGGACAGGTACACAGATACGCAGTATTTT

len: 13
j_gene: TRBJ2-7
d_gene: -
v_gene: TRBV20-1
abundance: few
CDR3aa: CSASRQSLPEQYF
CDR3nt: TGCAGTGCTAGCCGACAGAGTCTACCCGAGCAGTACTTC

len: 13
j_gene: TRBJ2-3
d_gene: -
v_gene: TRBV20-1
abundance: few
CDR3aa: CSAISYSTDTQYF
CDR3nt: TGCAGTGCTATCAGTTATAGCACAGATACGCAGTATTTT

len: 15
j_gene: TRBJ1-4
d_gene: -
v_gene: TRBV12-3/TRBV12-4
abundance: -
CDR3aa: CASSLRADPNEKLFF
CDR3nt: TGTGCCAGCAGTTTGCGGGCAGACCCTAATGAAAAACTGTTTTTT

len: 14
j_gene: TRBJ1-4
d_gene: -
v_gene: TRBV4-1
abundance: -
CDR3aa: CASSQDPGDGKLFF
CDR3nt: TGCGCCAGCAGCCAAGATCCTGGGGATGGGAAACTGTTTTTT

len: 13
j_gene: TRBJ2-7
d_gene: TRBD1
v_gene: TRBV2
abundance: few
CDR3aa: CASSANRGYEQYF
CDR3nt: TGTGCCAGCAGTGCGAACAGGGGGTACGAGCAGTACTTC

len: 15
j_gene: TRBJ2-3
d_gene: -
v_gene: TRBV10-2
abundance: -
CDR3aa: CASLPGAAVPGTQYF
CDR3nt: TGCGCCAGCTTGCCCGGGGCAGCGGTCCCCGGTACGCAGTATTTT

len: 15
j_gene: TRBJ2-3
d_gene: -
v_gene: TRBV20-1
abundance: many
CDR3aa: CSCETGMDPGDTQYF
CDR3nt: TGCAGTTGCGAAACAGGGATGGACCCCGGGGATACGCAGTATTTT

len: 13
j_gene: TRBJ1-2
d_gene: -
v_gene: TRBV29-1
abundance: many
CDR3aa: CSARGGTSLGYTF
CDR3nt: TGCAGCGCACGAGGGGGGACCTCTCTCGGCTACACCTTC

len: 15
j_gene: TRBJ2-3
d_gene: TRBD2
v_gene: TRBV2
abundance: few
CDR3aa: CASRLTSGIADTQYF
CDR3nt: TGTGCCAGCAGACTGACTAGCGGGATAGCAGATACGCAGTATTTT

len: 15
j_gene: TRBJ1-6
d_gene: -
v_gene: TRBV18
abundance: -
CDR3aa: CASSPAGRQNSPLHF
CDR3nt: TGTGCCAGCTCACCCGCGGGTCGACAAAATTCACCCCTCCACTTT